Sequencing of this TCR beta chain was carried out in a study of T-cell reconstitution after alpha-beta-depleted transplantation in children. This clonotype was seen repeatedly, ten times or more. Researchers prepared the TCRbeta library using unique molecular identifiers, the study reports. TCRdb passed the PCR reads through MiXCR, listing each CDR3 protein once. Found here are over 550,000 distinct CDR3 sequences, roughly a tenth of them singletons; the top ten hold approximately 4.1%. Sample: PBMCs from the stem cell graft donor, taken from the stem cell graft. The TCR comes from a human donor who donated a stem cell graft to a child with acute myeloid leukemia.

The CDR3 spells CASSLDGSGAFTGELFF. CDR3 bases: TGTGCCAGCAGCTTAGATGGTAGCGGGGCCTTCACCGGGGAGCTGTTTTTT. This sequence joins TRBV11-3 and TRBJ2-2, with 8 bases identical to TRBD2. Losses at the gene ends were 0 bases for V and 4 bases for J; bases not matched to a gene: 7. Germline CDR1 SGHNT, CDR2 YENEEA. The CDR3 spans 17 residues. Full variable domain (missing parts from reference TRBV11-3 and TRBJ2-2): EAGVVQSPRYKIIEKKQPVAFWCNPISGHNTLYWYLQNLGQGPELLIRYENEEAVDDSQLPKDRFSAERLKGVDSTLKIQPAELGDSAVYLCASSLDGSGAFTGELFFGEGSRLTVL.